Sequencing of this T cell receptor (beta chain) was carried out in a study of OX40 agonist ivuxolimab in advanced cancers. Study information: Given to patients was ivuxolimab, an agonistic anti-OX40 (CD134) antibody.

There are 14 residues in the CDR3. Trimming shortened V by 2 bases and J by 2 bases, and 10 bases separated the two germline ends. Germline lookup yields CDR1 SGDLS and CDR2 YYNGEE. Exclusion applied to patients with autoimmune disease history or systemic immunosuppression. Libraries were prepared by immunoSEQ multiplex PCR; TCRdb keeps only in-frame clonotypes and omits some of them. The sample has tens of thousands of clones, around 91% seen once; the top ten hold over 11%. The origin of this receptor is an adult with an advanced solid tumor such as melanoma, head and neck, liver or kidney cancer. This chain uses TRBV9 with TRBJ1-2; weak D call: TRBD1 (5 bases). The sequenced sample was CD4+ or CD8+ T cells sorted from blood, obtained in a trial of the OX40 agonist ivuxolimab. DNA of the CDR3: TGTGCCAGCAGCGTTGGGGGAGCGAACTATGGCTACACCTTC. Its protein product is CASSVGGANYGYTF.